This section outlines one T cell receptor beta chain sequence together with its context. Its antigen specificity is not known. Base qualities are not recorded, but no much larger clone differs from it by a single base. The sample originates from a study of Ad26.COV2.S vaccination and SARS-CoV-2 variants listed by TCRdb under 2021. Background for the entire study: Vaccine-arm donors came from COV1001, a multicentre, randomized, double-blind, placebo-controlled phase I-IIa trial of Ad26.COV2.S in healthy adults. Investigators remained blinded to trial group allocation during experiments and outcome assessment. Trial participants were randomized into five groups of five, in which low-dose or high-dose Ad26.COV2.S was given once or twice, or placebo was given on both occasions. The TCR-sequenced set comprised about 32 samples: some 19 Ad26.COV2.S vaccine recipients, 5 placebo recipients and 8 SARS-CoV-2 convalescent individuals. The specificity and breadth of SARS-CoV-2-reactive T cell receptors after Ad26.COV2.S vaccination were assessed by TCRbeta repertoire sequencing. Ad26.COV2.S was administered intramuscularly at a dose of 5x10^10 or 1x10^11 viral particles, either as one shot or as two shots given 56 days apart.

Findings and caveats that apply to the study as a whole: After vaccination, spike-specific CD8+ and CD4+ T cell responses were reported to show substantial breadth. The authors noted that total T cell responses may have been underestimated by the TCR breadth and depth analyses. The study was not powered for comparison of responses between vaccine doses or regimens. Comparable non-spike TCR breadth was observed between vaccine and placebo recipients, consistent with only spike being contained in the vaccine. Compared with placebo recipients, Ad26.COV2.S recipients showed higher spike-specific TCR breadth (P = 0.0014).

The germline V gene yields SGDLS for CDR1 and YYNGEE for CDR2. The junction shows trimming of 0 bases on V and 0 bases on J, plus 12 bases between the germline ends. Spanning cysteine to phenylalanine, the CDR3 consists of 16 amino acids. The DNA shown is the 48-base CDR3, in frame from base 1. The immunoSEQ Assay was used to sequence TCRbeta CDR3 regions. After extraction, genomic DNA underwent amplification by bias-controlled multiplex PCR, followed by high-throughput sequencing. Per the source publication's procedure: Collapsing and filtering of sequences were performed to quantify the absolute abundance of each unique TCRbeta CDR3 region. T cell fraction was estimated by normalizing TCRbeta template counts to usable DNA, which was measured by amplifying reference genes present in all nucleated cells. Repertoire TCRs were annotated as SARS-CoV-2-specific when V gene, CDR3 amino acid sequence and J gene were exactly matched to a known reactive TCR set. The reference SARS-CoV-2 TCR set was obtained from MIRA and was filtered for enrichment in COVID-19-positive ImmuneCODE repertoires, whereby public or cross-reactive TCRs were removed. Based on the MIRA antigens, annotated TCRs were further analysed at the level of specific ORF or position within ORF. Breadth was defined as the number of annotated unique rearrangements divided by the total number of unique productive rearrangements, and depth was defined as the summed frequency of the annotated unique rearrangements. Group comparisons of TCR breadth used two-sided Wilcoxon rank-sum tests. TCRdb took this table from immuneACCESS and kept in-frame rearrangements with V and J called. Such tables lack part of the clones; where checked against another copy, unresolved V genes explain under half of the gap, and the rest is unexplained. V and J calls and clone size are copied from that table; D and trimming were computed from the DNA. In this sample the table shows about 350,000 clones, 80% to 90% of which occur a single time. About 10% of the sample lies in the top ten.

Explained via the paper, the treatment or condition label denotes: approximately 18 received Ad26.COV2.S at low or high dose, single or two shots; 5 received placebo; per-sample allocation not given. For vaccine and placebo recipients, repertoires were sequenced using samples collected on day 63 after the first injection. Between 29 July and 7 August 2020, Cohort 1b enrolled about two dozen adults aged 18-55 years at one site in Boston, USA. Ad26.COV2.S was a replication-incompetent adenovirus type 26 vector that expressed a prefusion-stabilized SARS-CoV-2 spike protein derived from the original Wuhan strain.

The chain links TRBV9 with TRBJ1-2, with TRBD1 perhaps the D gene, on 5 matching bases. This TCR was recovered from a person between 18 and 60 years old who received the Ad26.COV2.S COVID-19 vaccine or a placebo. Sequenced material: peripheral blood, taken in a trial of Ad26.COV2.S vaccine versus placebo. At the DNA level, the sequence is TGTGCCAGCAGCGTAGCTCTGACAGTTACTAACTATGGCTACACCTTC. Its translation reads: CASSVALTVTNYGYTF. The full variable domain, with segments outside the CDR3 supplied by the reference TRBV9 and TRBJ1-2 proteins, appears as DSGVTQTPKHLITATGQRVTLRCSPRSGDLSVYWYQQSLDQGLQFLIQYYNGEERAKGNILERFSAQQFPDLHSELNLSSLELGDSALYFCASSVALTVTNYGYTFGSGTRLTVV.